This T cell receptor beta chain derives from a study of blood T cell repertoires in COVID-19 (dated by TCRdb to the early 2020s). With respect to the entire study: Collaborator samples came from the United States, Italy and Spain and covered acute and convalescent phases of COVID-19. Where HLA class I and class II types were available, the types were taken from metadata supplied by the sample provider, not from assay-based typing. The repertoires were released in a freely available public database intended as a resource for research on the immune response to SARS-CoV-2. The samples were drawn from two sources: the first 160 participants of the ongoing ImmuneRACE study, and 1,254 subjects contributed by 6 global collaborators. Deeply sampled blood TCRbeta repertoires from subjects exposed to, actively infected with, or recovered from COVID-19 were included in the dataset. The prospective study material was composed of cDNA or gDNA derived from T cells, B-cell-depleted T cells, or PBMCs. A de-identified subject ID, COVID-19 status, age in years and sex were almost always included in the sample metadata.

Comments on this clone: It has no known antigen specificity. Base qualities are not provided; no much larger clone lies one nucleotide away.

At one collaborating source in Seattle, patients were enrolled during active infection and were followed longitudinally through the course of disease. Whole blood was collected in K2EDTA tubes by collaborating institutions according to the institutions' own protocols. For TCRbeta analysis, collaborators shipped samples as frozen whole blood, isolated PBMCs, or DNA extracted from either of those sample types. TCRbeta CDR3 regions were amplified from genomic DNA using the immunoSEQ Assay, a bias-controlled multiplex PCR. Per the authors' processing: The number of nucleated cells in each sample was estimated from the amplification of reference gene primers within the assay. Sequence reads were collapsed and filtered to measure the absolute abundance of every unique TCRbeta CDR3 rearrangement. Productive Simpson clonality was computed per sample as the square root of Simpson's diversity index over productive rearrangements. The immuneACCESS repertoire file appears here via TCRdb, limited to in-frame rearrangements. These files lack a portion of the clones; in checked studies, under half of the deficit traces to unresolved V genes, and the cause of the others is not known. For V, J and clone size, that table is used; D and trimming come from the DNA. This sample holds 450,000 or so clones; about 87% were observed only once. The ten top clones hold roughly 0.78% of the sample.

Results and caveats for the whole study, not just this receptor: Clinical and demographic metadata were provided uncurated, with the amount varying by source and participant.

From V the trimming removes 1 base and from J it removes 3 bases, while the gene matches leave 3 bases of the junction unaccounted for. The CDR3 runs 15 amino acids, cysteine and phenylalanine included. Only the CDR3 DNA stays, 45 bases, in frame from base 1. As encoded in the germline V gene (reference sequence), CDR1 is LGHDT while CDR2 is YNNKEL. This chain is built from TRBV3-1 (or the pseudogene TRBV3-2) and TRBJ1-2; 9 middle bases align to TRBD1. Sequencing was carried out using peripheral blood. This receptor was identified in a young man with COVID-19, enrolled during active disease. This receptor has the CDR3 CASSQGTGEDYGYTF. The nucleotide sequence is TGTGCCAGCAGCCAAGGGACAGGGGAAGACTATGGCTACACCTTC.